This TCR beta chain stems from a study of cytomegalovirus exposure and HLA in healthy donors. This CDR3 is 16 amino acids long. Trimming took 3 bases from V and 3 from J; bases not matched to a gene: 7. CDR1 is MRHNA and CDR2 is SNTAGT in the germline V gene. A multiplex PCR was run with 60 Vbeta primers and 13 Jbeta primers. TCRdb keeps only in-frame clones here, not all; method: immunoSEQ multiplex PCR. The sample records approximately 110,000 clones, less than 85% being singletons. Note on this clone: Antigen unknown.

Study-level results: There were some V segments, including TRBV6-2 and TRBV6-3, excluded as indistinguishable.

The sample was PBMCs. The origin of this receptor is a man aged 40-49 years in good health and CMV-seropositive. This rearrangement joins TRBV6-4 to TRBJ2-3, with 9 bases fitting TRBD2. The CDR3 loop reads CASSDSGRGGTDTQYF. CDR3 nucleotides: TGTGCCAGCAGTGATAGCGGGAGAGGAGGGACAGATACGCAGTATTTT.